The source of this T cell receptor (beta chain) is a study of OX40 agonist ivuxolimab in advanced cancers. Study results and caveats: Also present in some nonresponders was a low level of normalized T-cell clonal expansion. Mean expanded clone counts were higher in CD8+ than CD4+ T cells.

The assay was immunoSEQ multiplex PCR, and TCRdb's table has in-frame clones only and misses some. The table shows about 80,000 clones, with around 94% occurring only once. Notes on this clone: What it binds is unknown.

Germline lookup yields CDR1 LGHNA and CDR2 YSLEER. The CDR3 extends over 20 amino acids. V usage is TRBV4-3 and J usage is TRBJ2-5; 14 nucleotides agree with TRBD2. The end of the DNA is better explained by TRBJ2-7, so the J call may be wrong. The sample was CD4+ or CD8+ T cells sorted from blood, taken in a trial of the OX40 agonist ivuxolimab. This TCR came from an adult with an advanced solid tumor such as melanoma, head and neck, liver or kidney cancer. Written as DNA, the CDR3 is TGCGCCAGCAGCCGAGGACACGGGACTAGCGGGAGCTCATACTCCTACGAGCAGTACTTC. As protein: CASSRGHGTSGSSYSYEQYF.